This paragraph covers one T cell receptor (beta chain) sequence. Its antigen remains unknown. The PCR contained 60 Vbeta and 13 Jbeta primers. Repertoires were generated with immunoSEQ multiplex PCR, while TCRdb's copy carries only in-frame clones and drops some. In the table there are about 120,000 clones, more than 80% of which are singletons. Trimming removed 7 bases from V and 7 bases from J, with 16 bases in between. Germline V gene data show CDR1 as MNHEY and CDR2 as SVGAGI. CDR3 length: 13 residues. This sample stems from a study of cytomegalovirus exposure and HLA in healthy donors. Turning to the study itself: Genotyping showed 75% to 90% of some 400 donors falling in the Caucasian-associated ancestry cluster.

Findings and limits, study-wide: Researchers reportedly found TCR beta sequences accurately predicted most subjects' HLA-A and HLA-B alleles.

This chain uses TRBV6-5 with TRBJ1-2; no reliable D call. The receptor's source is a man younger than 40 in good health and CMV-seronegative. The specimen sequenced was PBMCs. DNA for the CDR3: TGTGCCAGCATTTCGGCCGGGTTCGGTGGCTACACCTTC. Translating gives CASISAGFGGYTF.